Below, 32 T cell receptor beta chains from the same sample are listed, as sequenced in a study of cytomegalovirus exposure and HLA in healthy donors. Assay used: immunoSEQ multiplex PCR; TCRdb lists only in-frame clones, some missing. The table has roughly 120,000 clones, around 89% seen once. The sequenced material came from PBMCs. The source of these receptors is a man aged 18-30 years in good health and CMV-seronegative.

The chain recombines TRBV30 with TRBJ1-2, with 7 positions matching TRBD1. V dropped 3 bases and J dropped 8; count of bases not matched to a gene: 9. Germline assignment: CDR1 GTSNPN and CDR2 SVGIG (reference sequence). This CDR3 has 13 amino acids. The CDR3 sequence is CAWSADRAQGYTF. In DNA form, the CDR3 reads TGTGCCTGGAGCGCCGACAGGGCCCAAGGCTACACCTTC.

V is TRBV30 and J is TRBJ2-5; the match to TRBD2 covers 15 bases. Germline V gives CDR1 GTSNPN, CDR2 SVGIG (reference sequence). The CDR3 runs 16 residues. The J segment lost 1 base and the V segment lost 3 bases, leaving 3 bases of the junction unmatched. CDR3 bases: TGTGCCTGGAGGGAGGGACTAGCGGGGGGCCAAGAGACCCAGTACTTC. Translating gives CAWREGLAGGQETQYF.

This sequence joins TRBV7-9 and TRBJ1-4; TRBD1 might be the D (5 bases). The CDR3 has 14 residues. V was clipped by 1 base and J by 7 bases, with 10 bases between them. Germline-derived CDR1 and CDR2 are SEHNR and FQNEAQ (reference sequence). The CDR3 reads CASSLVADIEKLFF. DNA for the CDR3: TGTGCCAGCAGCTTAGTCGCGGACATTGAAAAACTGTTTTTT.

The chain combines TRBV7-9 with TRBJ1-1; D possibly corresponds to TRBD1 (5 bases). Per germline, CDR1 SEHNR and CDR2 FQNEAQ (reference sequence). This CDR3 is built from 14 residues. V lost 4 bases to trimming and J lost 2 bases, with 11 bases between them. CDR3 sequence reads: CASSSRQKNTEAFF. DNA of the CDR3: TGTGCCAGCAGCTCCCGACAGAAAAACACTGAAGCTTTCTTT. The whole variable domain, remainder taken from reference TRBV7-9 and TRBJ1-1, is DTGVSQNPRHKITKRGQNVTFRCDPISEHNRLYWYRQTLGQGPEFLTYFQNEAQLEKSRLLSDRFSAERPKGSFSTLEIQRTEQGDSAMYLCASSSRQKNTEAFFGQGTRLTVV.

The chain recombines TRBV28 with TRBJ1-1; 8 bases agree with TRBD1. V gave up 7 bases and J gave up 4 bases; unmatched junction bases: 8. The germline CDR1 and CDR2 sequences are MDHEN and SYDVKM. The CDR3 is 14 amino acids. The CDR3 bases are TGTGCCAGCAATTTCGGACAGGGTCTCACTGAAGCTTTCTTT. Its protein product is CASNFGQGLTEAFF.

This chain joins TRBV19 and TRBJ1-3; 10 nucleotides agree with TRBD1. The V gene end was trimmed by 8 bases and the J gene end by 1 base; junction bases not matched to a gene: 5. In germline, CDR1 is LNHDA, CDR2 SQIVND (reference sequence). The CDR3 is 15 residues long. CDR3 residues: CASGDRGSSGNTIYF. The DNA of the CDR3 is TGTGCCAGTGGGGACAGGGGATCATCTGGAAACACCATATATTTT.

The chain links TRBV2 to TRBJ1-1; D unclear. This CDR3 is built from 14 residues. V gave up 1 base and J gave up 4 bases, with 10 bases separating them. Looked up from germline, CDR1 is SNHLY and CDR2 is FYNNEI. The CDR3 loop is CASSEVLSSTEAFF. The CDR3 DNA sequence: TGTGCCAGCAGTGAAGTACTATCCTCCACTGAAGCTTTCTTT.

Only a few counts were recorded for this clone. The chain combines TRBV9 with TRBJ2-5; 11 bases agree with TRBD2. V lost 4 bases to trimming and J lost 5 bases; unmatched junction nucleotides: 7. The CDR3 contains 15 residues. Germline CDR1 and CDR2: SGDLS and YYNGEE. CDR3 sequence reads: CASSPNSGGVETQYF. As DNA, the CDR3 is TGTGCCAGCAGCCCCAATAGCGGGGGGGTCGAGACCCAGTACTTC.

Note on this clone: Distinct nucleotide sequences in the sample also encode this CDR3. J is TRBJ2-7 and V is TRBV6-5; 9 bases agree with TRBD2. Germline V gene data show CDR1 as MNHEY and CDR2 as SVGAGI. This CDR3 is 15 amino acids long. V lost 0 bases, J lost 2 bases, and 2 bases stayed unmatched. The chain's CDR3 is CASSYSTSGPYEQYF. CDR3 DNA: TGTGCCAGCAGTTACTCGACTAGCGGCCCCTACGAGCAGTACTTC.

This chain connects TRBV19 to TRBJ2-3, with 7 bases fitting TRBD2. The germline gives CDR1 LNHDA, CDR2 SQIVND (reference sequence). The CDR3 runs 14 residues. The V gene end was trimmed by 5 bases and the J gene end by 6 bases; junction bases not matched to a gene: 8. The CDR3 region has the DNA TGTGCCAGTAGTCGCGGGGGAGATTTGGATACGCAGTATTTT. It is translated as CASSRGGDLDTQYF. Full variable domain (rest looked up from reference TRBV19 and TRBJ2-3): DGGITQSPKYLFRKEGQNVTLSCEQNLNHDAMYWYRQDPGQGLRLIYYSQIVNDFQKGDIAEGYSVSREKKESFPLTVTSAQKNPTAFYLCASSRGGDLDTQYFGPGTRLTVL.

This chain uses TRBV7-6 with TRBJ1-3; D call uncertain. Per germline, CDR1 SGHVS and CDR2 FNYEAQ. CDR3 length: 13 amino acids. V gave up 6 bases and J gave up 1 base, with 7 bases separating them. CDR3 loop: CASSSNSGNTIYF. The CDR3 nucleotides are TGTGCCAGCAGTTCTAATTCTGGAAACACCATATATTTT.

V usage is TRBV6-1 and J usage is TRBJ2-5, with 7 positions matching TRBD1. This CDR3 contains 13 residues. Germline V gives CDR1 MNHNS, CDR2 SASEGT. Trimming took 6 bases from V and 3 from J; bases not matched to a gene: 4. CDR3 sequence reads: CASSRDREETQYF. DNA of the CDR3: TGTGCCAGCAGCCGAGACAGGGAAGAGACCCAGTACTTC.

The chain joins TRBV4-1 to TRBJ2-2; possibly TRBD2 for D (6 bases). The CDR3 is made up of 16 amino acids. CDR1 is MGHRA and CDR2 is YSYEKL in the germline V gene. V lost 1 base, J lost 2 bases, and 11 bases lay in between. The DNA for the CDR3 is TGCGCCAGCAGCCAAGTTCCGCGGGGAAACACCGGGGAGCTGTTTTTT. This sequence encodes CASSQVPRGNTGELFF.

This clone was recorded only once. V is TRBV7-8 and J is TRBJ1-5; no clear D gene. The germline gives CDR1 SGHVS, CDR2 FQNEAQ. The V end lost 4 bases, the J end lost 0 bases, and 4 bases lay between the germline ends. This CDR3 spans 13 amino acids. The CDR3 DNA is TGTGCCAGCAGCTCAAATAGCAATCAGCCCCAGCATTTT. Its protein product is CASSSNSNQPQHF.

This chain links TRBV10-3 with TRBJ2-7, with D possibly matching TRBD1 (5 bases). The V and J ends lost 3 bases and 0 bases respectively, with 9 bases between them. The CDR3 loop spans 14 amino acids. The V gene's germline CDR1 is ENHRY and CDR2 SYGVKD. As DNA, the CDR3 is TGTGCCATCAGTGACAAGGGGTTCTCCTACGAGCAGTACTTC. It encodes CAISDKGFSYEQYF.

The rearrangement links TRBV28 to TRBJ2-4; D is unclear. The length of the CDR3 is 15 residues. CDR1 is MDHEN, CDR2 SYDVKM, per germline. The V end lost 5 bases, the J end lost 2 bases, and 13 bases lay between the germline ends. CDR3 protein: CASSTHGVPKNIQYF. CDR3 nucleotides: TGTGCCAGCAGTACCCACGGTGTGCCCAAAAACATTCAGTACTTC.

The CDR3 sequence: CASSPRQGGNYGYTF. CDR3 DNA sequence: TGTGCCAGCAGTCCTCGACAGGGCGGCAACTATGGCTACACCTTC. The V call is TRBV6-5, the J call TRBJ1-2; 7 positions match TRBD1. The CDR3 totals 15 residues. The ends lost 5 bases at V and 2 bases at J; junction bases unmatched: 8. Germline V lookup: CDR1 MNHEY, CDR2 SVGAGI.

V gene TRBV6-5 combines with J gene TRBJ1-5; 8 bases fit TRBD1. Germline V CDR1 and CDR2: MNHEY, SVGAGI. CDR3 length equals 15 residues. With 5 bases clipped from V and 1 base from J, the junction kept 4 bases outside the gene matches. The CDR3 DNA is TGTGCCAGCAGTCAGGACAGGGCCAGCAATCAGCCCCAGCATTTT. Translated: CASSQDRASNQPQHF.

V gene TRBV29-1 combines with J gene TRBJ2-7; TRBD2 is a possible D gene (6 bases). V lost 4 bases and J 3 bases, leaving 10 bases between the germline ends. Germline V gives CDR1 SQVTM, CDR2 ANQGSEA. The CDR3 has 12 residues. CDR3 sequence: CSVGSSGYEQYF. The CDR3 DNA sequence: TGCAGCGTTGGTAGTAGCGGCTACGAGCAGTACTTC.

This chain links TRBV27 with TRBJ1-1; 10 bases are a match to TRBD1. Germline V gene data show CDR1 as MNHEY and CDR2 as SMNVEV (reference sequence). V shed 4 bases, J shed 4 bases, and the junction held 3 bases outside the gene matches. The CDR3 covers 14 residues. DNA of the CDR3: TGTGCCAGCAGTTACGGGACAGGGGTCACTGAAGCTTTCTTT. This sequence encodes CASSYGTGVTEAFF.

The rearrangement joins TRBV29-1 to TRBJ2-2; D is unclear. Trimming shortened V by 4 bases and J by 4 bases, and 10 bases separated the two germline ends. CDR1 is SQVTM and CDR2 is ANQGSEA in the germline V gene. The CDR3 is 13 residues long. As DNA, the CDR3 is TGCAGCGTTGTTCTTAGTAGCACCGGGGAGCTGTTTTTT. Translation: CSVVLSSTGELFF.

The chain recombines TRBV7-2 with TRBJ2-2, with D hard to call. Germline-derived CDR1 and CDR2 are SGHTA and FQGNSA. The length of the CDR3 is 14 residues. Deletions cut 4 bases from V and 4 bases from J, with 10 bases between. The CDR3 nucleotides are TGTGCCAGCAGCTCACTTAGAGTCACCGGGGAGCTGTTTTTT. Translation gives CASSSLRVTGELFF.

CDR3 nucleotides: TGTGCCAGCAGTGAAGGACAGAACTACGAGCAGTACTTC. Protein product: CASSEGQNYEQYF. The chain uses TRBV6-5 and TRBJ2-7, with a weak D call TRBD1 (6 bases). The CDR3 is 13 amino acids. Germline CDR1 reads MNHEY; CDR2 reads SVGAGI. V was cut by 5 bases and J by 3 bases, with 11 bases left in between.

Worth noting for this clone: Germline and junction disagree at one end, which may indicate a read error. V is TRBV11-2 and J is TRBJ2-7; D is perhaps TRBD2 (6 bases). The CDR3 sequence is 15 residues long. Germline CDR1 and CDR2: SGHAT and FQNNGV. The CDR3 DNA sequence: TGTGCCAGCAGCCTAGAGACTAGAAACCTGTACGAGCAGTACTTC. It encodes CASSLETRNLYEQYF.

The chain links TRBV6-6 to TRBJ2-7; tentative D call: TRBD1 (6 bases). This CDR3 spans 16 amino acids. V was clipped by 2 bases and J by 6 bases, with 20 bases between them. Germline CDR1 reads MNHNY; CDR2 reads SVGAGI (reference sequence). The CDR3: CASSYQSPGHQSEQYF. CDR3 nucleotides: TGTGCCAGCAGTTACCAATCGCCGGGACATCAATCCGAGCAGTACTTC.

J is TRBJ2-7 and V is TRBV5-1; the D gene is possibly TRBD1 (6 bases). V lost 0 bases and J lost 4, with 20 bases in between. This CDR3 has 17 residues. Germline CDR1 SGHRS, CDR2 YFSETQ. For the CDR3, the DNA is TGCGCCAGCAGCTTGGCCTGGAGTACAGGACAGAATTACGAGCAGTACTTC. Encoded protein: CASSLAWSTGQNYEQYF.

V usage is TRBV10-3 and J usage is TRBJ2-7; 7 bases are shared with TRBD2. This CDR3 has 14 residues. Germline CDR1 is ENHRY and CDR2 is SYGVKD. V dropped 3 bases and J dropped 4; count of bases not matched to a gene: 6. In nucleotides, the CDR3 is TGTGCCATCAGTGAAAGCGGGGAGGGATACGAGCAGTACTTC. This translates into CAISESGEGYEQYF.

The rearrangement uses TRBV27 and TRBJ1-1, with D perhaps matching TRBD1 (5 bases). The CDR3 is 14 amino acids. Per the germline V gene, CDR1 is MNHEY and CDR2 is SMNVEV (reference sequence). Trimming left V 7 bases short and J 5 bases short, with 17 bases between. The CDR3 here is CASNPAGRGTEAFF. CDR3 DNA sequence: TGTGCCAGCAACCCCGCAGGGCGGGGGACTGAAGCTTTCTTT.

V is TRBV11-2 and J is TRBJ1-2; tentatively, D is TRBD1 (6 bases). The length of the CDR3 is 13 residues. Germline CDR1 and CDR2: SGHAT and FQNNGV. The V end was cut by 4 bases, the J end by 5 bases, with 11 bases between. This chain's CDR3 is CASSSDRFYGYTF. The CDR3 DNA reads TGTGCCAGCAGCTCGGACAGATTTTATGGCTACACCTTC.

The rearrangement links TRBV5-1 to TRBJ1-3, with 8 positions matching TRBD1. V lost 0 bases, J lost 2 bases, and 4 bases stayed unmatched. This CDR3 is built from 16 residues. CDR1 is SGHRS, CDR2 YFSETQ, per germline. CDR3: CASSLGQGITGNTIYF. The DNA for the CDR3 is TGCGCCAGCAGCTTGGGACAGGGGATCACTGGAAACACCATATATTTT.

The chain recombines TRBV6-1 with TRBJ1-3, with D tentatively TRBD1 (5 bases). This CDR3 comprises 17 residues. Trimming removed 2 bases from V and 0 bases from J, with 14 bases in between. Germline CDR1 is MNHNS and CDR2 is SASEGT. The DNA of the CDR3 is TGTGCCAGCAGTGAACATAACTCGGGGGGCTCTGGAAACACCATATATTTT. Translation gives CASSEHNSGGSGNTIYF.

The rearrangement uses TRBV10-3 and TRBJ1-2, with 7 bases fitting TRBD1. The CDR3 runs 16 residues. Germline V gene sequence: CDR1 ENHRY, CDR2 SYGVKD. V gave up 3 bases and J gave up 1 base; unmatched junction bases: 8. CDR3 sequence reads: CAISDASGQINYGYTF. CDR3 DNA sequence: TGTGCCATCAGTGACGCATCGGGACAGATTAACTATGGCTACACCTTC.